This TCR beta chain was retrieved from a study of shared clonotypes between healthy human individuals (dated by TCRdb to 2020 to 2021). With respect to the entire study: A couple of women and a few men aged 18 to 49 years were included in the cohort. For each donor, three plates each were used for CD4 naive and CD4 memory, two plates were used for CD8 naive, and one plate was used for CD8 memory. Blood TCR repertoires of about 5 healthy adults were deeply sequenced to estimate repertoire size and the extent of clonotype sharing between individuals. Per donor, leukapheresis produced somewhere between about 0.8 and 9 billion PBMCs. Different laboratories and diverse techniques were used to prepare libraries and sequence TCR repertoires, to increase sequencing depth and limit assay-specific biases.

Using the deep immunoSEQ assay, TCR CDR3 regions were amplified from genomic DNA by multiplex PCR. Genomic DNA extracted from each cell subset was distributed evenly over all wells of several immunoSEQ 96-well plates, and each plate served as one replicate. For sorted subsets, each replicate PCR was loaded with 150 to 250 ng genomic DNA, equivalent to approximately 27,000 T cell genomes. Purified libraries were measured with a Qubit 3.0 fluorometer, size-checked on a Bioanalyzer 2100, and measured again with the KAPA Library Quantification kit. Every immunoSEQ 96-well plate was sequenced on a dedicated single-read 150-cycle Illumina NextSeq 550 flow cell. The paper's data handling went like this. Because the immunoSEQ output included only junctional sequences and no quality scores, the filtering could not be the same as the filtering used for full-length reads. To assign V/J genes and CDR3, sequences were annotated against IMGT germline references using PyIR, a Python wrapper for IgBLAST v1.9. Reads with weak V/J assignments (E-value above 1e-6), missing CDR3, stop codons, out-of-frame junctions, or ambiguous translated residues were removed. A V3J clonotype was defined by an identical inferred V gene, J gene, and CDR3 amino acid sequence. Percentage overlap between repertoires was calculated by dividing the number of shared unique clonotypes by the size of the smaller repertoire. Three approaches were used to assess repertoire richness: RTK rarefaction, the Chao1 estimator, and Recon v2.1 estimates of unobserved clonotypes. For all TCRbeta clonotypes obtained by the gDNA method from a few donors, generation probabilities were computed with OLGA. The immuneACCESS repertoire file appears here via TCRdb, limited to in-frame rearrangements. These files lack a portion of the clones; in checked studies, under half of the deficit traces to unresolved V genes, and the cause of the others is not known. V and J calls and clone size are as listed in that table; D and trimming were resolved from the DNA. The sample yields hundreds of thousands of clones; approximately 95% were counted once. The ten biggest clones cover approximately 0.11% of the sample.

CD8 naive samples consisted of CD45RO-negative cells that were positively selected for CCR7, yielding a CD45RA+CCR7+ population without TemRA cells. The donors were healthy, HIV-negative adults with no recently reported acute infections or vaccinations. Every donor was a Caucasian adult residing in Nashville, Tennessee, USA. After blood collection by leukapheresis, PBMCs were isolated using Ficoll-Histopaque density gradient centrifugation and then cryopreserved in the vapor phase of liquid nitrogen. Analytical flow cytometry was used to check the purity and quantity of every magnetically sorted T cell population. Genomic DNA was isolated from every sorted fraction and measured by UV absorbance on a Nanodrop 2000c. Sequences SGDLS (CDR1) and YYNGEE (CDR2) are obtained from the germline V gene. Spanning cysteine to phenylalanine, the CDR3 consists of 11 amino acids. Left in the record is the CDR3 DNA by itself, 33 bases read in frame from the first base. V was cut back by 4 bases and J by 2 bases, leaving a gap of 1 base between them.

Details on this clone: Its recognized antigen is unknown. Per-base quality was not reported, and no clone a single base away is much larger than it.

What the work shows at the level of the full study, not this receptor alone: The small number of donors limited the genetic and exposure-history diversity represented. Compared with non-shared clonotypes, clonotypes shared by all four sorted-subset donors had higher generation probabilities. Naive subsets generally had larger estimated clonotype richness than memory subsets did. Sampling was restricted to blood, and TCR repertoires in tissues likely differ from the TCR repertoires found in blood. Even with the large sequencing depth, rarefaction of the sorted-subset datasets indicated that sequencing was incomplete. Pairwise subsampling led to the expectation that sequencing depth would affect the degree of clonotype sharing among donors. When four donors were compared, the shared fraction of clonotypes was about 5.5% for naive CD4, around 4% for naive CD8, 2% to 2.5% for memory CD4, and roughly 0.4% for memory CD8.

The source of this sequence is a woman in her twenties or thirties in good health. This sequence uses TRBV9 and TRBJ2-1; no D gene call is confident. Sample: naive CD8+ T cells sorted from blood. The sample's cell subset or site label, decoded: CD45RA+CCR7+. The CDR3 in this case is CASSTYNEQFF. The nucleotide sequence is TGTGCCAGCAGCACCTACAATGAGCAGTTCTTC. The full variable domain, completed from the reference TRBV9 and TRBJ2-1 proteins outside the CDR3, reads DSGVTQTPKHLITATGQRVTLRCSPRSGDLSVYWYQQSLDQGLQFLIQYYNGEERAKGNILERFSAQQFPDLHSELNLSSLELGDSALYFCASSTYNEQFFGPGTRLTVL.